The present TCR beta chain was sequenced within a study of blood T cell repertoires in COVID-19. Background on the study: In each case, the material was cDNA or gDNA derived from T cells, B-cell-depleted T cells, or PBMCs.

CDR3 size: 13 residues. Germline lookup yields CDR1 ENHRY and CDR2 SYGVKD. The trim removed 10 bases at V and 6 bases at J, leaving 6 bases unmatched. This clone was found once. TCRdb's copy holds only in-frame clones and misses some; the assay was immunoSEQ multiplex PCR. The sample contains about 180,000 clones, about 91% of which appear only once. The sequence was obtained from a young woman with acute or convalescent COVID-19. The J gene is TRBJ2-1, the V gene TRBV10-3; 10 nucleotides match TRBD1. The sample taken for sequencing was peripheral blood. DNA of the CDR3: TGTGCCAACTCGGACAGGGGGTTCAATGAGCAGTTCTTC. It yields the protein CANSDRGFNEQFF.